This is a list of T cell receptor beta chains from one sample in a study of T cell responses to AZD1222 COVID-19 vaccine. The method was immunoSEQ multiplex PCR; TCRdb's version includes in-frame clones alone and lacks a portion of them. The sample has under 150,000 clones, almost 95% seen once. The input for sequencing was peripheral blood, taken 28 days after the second AZD1222 dose. The receptors shown here come from an adult who received the AZD1222 COVID-19 vaccine. CDR3s include the opening cysteine and the closing phenylalanine or tryptophan. D genes are given only for firm matches. Clone size is not always given. Where it is, it says once, few, many or a class for expanded clones.

size | J | D | V | CDR3 | DNA
- | TRBJ2-5 | - | TRBV11-1 | CASSPQGLQETQYF | TGTGCCAGCAGCCCACAGGGACTTCAAGAGACCCAGTACTTC
- | TRBJ1-2 | TRBD1 | TRBV7-8 | CASRADRTGDYGYTF | TGTGCCAGCAGGGCAGACCGGACAGGGGACTATGGCTACACCTTC
- | TRBJ1-6 | - | TRBV28 | CASSFGNSPLHF | TGTGCCAGCAGTTTCGGTAATTCACCCCTCCACTTT
- | TRBJ2-6 | - | TRBV10-3 | CAISDNRVNSGANVLTF | TGTGCCATCAGTGACAACAGGGTAAACTCTGGGGCCAACGTCCTGACTTTC
- | TRBJ1-6 | - | TRBV28 | CASSLLWGRARGFANSPLHF | TGTGCCAGCAGTTTGCTTTGGGGCAGGGCAAGAGGTTTCGCTAATTCACCCCTCCACTTT
- | TRBJ2-7 | TRBD2 | TRBV11-2 | CASSFQAGEQYF | TGTGCCAGCAGCTTTCAAGCGGGAGAGCAGTACTTC
once | TRBJ2-1 | - | TRBV7-8 | CASSPPLVGQFF | TGTGCCAGCAGCCCCCCTTTAGTAGGGCAGTTCTTC
- | TRBJ1-1 | - | TRBV14 | CASSQRGRGHTEAFF | TGTGCCAGCAGCCAACGGGGCAGGGGTCACACTGAAGCTTTCTTT
- | TRBJ1-5 | - | TRBV19 | CASSDLNQPQHF | TGTGCCAGTAGTGACCTTAATCAGCCCCAGCATTTT
once | TRBJ1-2 | - | TRBV4-1 | CASSQINQGSGYTF | TGCGCCAGCAGCCAAATAAATCAGGGTAGCGGCTACACCTTC
- | TRBJ1-1 | - | TRBV30 | CAWTPGNTEAFF | TGTGCCTGGACGCCAGGGAACACTGAAGCTTTCTTT
- | TRBJ2-7 | TRBD1 | TRBV6-5 | CASRDNRGQYF | TGTGCCAGCAGGGACAACAGGGGGCAGTACTTC
once | TRBJ1-1 | - | TRBV5-5 | CASSLSWSVTEAFF | TGTGCCAGCAGCTTGAGCTGGAGTGTGACGGAAGCTTTCTTT
- | TRBJ2-7 | TRBD2 | TRBV28 | CASITSGSYEQYF | TGTGCCAGCATTACTAGCGGGAGCTACGAGCAGTACTTC
once | TRBJ1-2 | - | TRBV3-1/TRBV3-2 | CASSQGTAKYGYTF | TGTGCCAGCAGCCAAGGGACCGCCAAATATGGCTACACCTTC
- | TRBJ1-1 | - | TRBV19 | CASSFTTRGTEAFF | TGTGCCAGTAGTTTTACTACCCGAGGTACTGAAGCTTTCTTT
- | TRBJ1-1 | TRBD1 | TRBV30 | CAWSEDRDQAFF | TGTGCCTGGAGTGAGGACAGGGACCAAGCTTTCTTT
- | TRBJ1-2 | - | TRBV12-3/TRBV12-4 | CASSLHYGYTF | TGTGCCAGCAGTTTGCACTATGGCTACACCTTC
- | TRBJ1-5 | - | TRBV4-3 | CASSQEVTGSQPQHF | TGCGCCAGCAGCCAAGAAGTCACAGGTAGTCAGCCCCAGCATTTT